This TCR beta chain was identified in a study of blood T cell repertoires in COVID-19 (dated by TCRdb to about 2020). Context from the whole study: Collaborator samples came from the United States, Italy and Spain and covered acute and convalescent phases of COVID-19. The prospective study material was composed of cDNA or gDNA derived from T cells, B-cell-depleted T cells, or PBMCs. The dataset comprised deeply sampled blood TCRbeta repertoires from subjects exposed to, actively infected with, or recovered from COVID-19. The repertoires were released in a freely available public database meant as a resource for research on the immune response to SARS-CoV-2. The samples were drawn from the first 160 participants of the ongoing ImmuneRACE study and from more than 1,000 subjects provided by 6 global collaborators. The sample metadata nearly always contained a de-identified subject ID, COVID-19 status, age in years and sex. Where available, HLA class I and class II types were taken from metadata supplied by the sample provider and were not determined by assay-based typing. The full study reports these points: The amount of clinical and demographic metadata varied by source and participant and was provided uncurated.

Enrolling through a virtual design, the prospective study's participants ranged in age from roughly 18 to 95 years and lived across 20 to 25 United States geographic areas. Cohort assignment in the prospective study relied on participant-reported clinical history from a screening survey and a study questionnaire. Recovered participants in ImmuneRACE Cohort 3 were defined by two consecutive negative NP/OP PCR tests, clearance by a healthcare professional, or resolution of symptoms. Mobile phlebotomists in the prospective study collected whole blood, serum and a nasopharyngeal or oropharyngeal swab from every participant. Over an approximately two-month period, participants in the prospective study had the option of providing additional blood draws and questionnaires. Prospective study blood samples were shipped either frozen or at room temperature before DNA extraction. Concerning this clone: Its antigen is currently not known. Base qualities are not recorded, but no much larger clone differs from it by a single base.

TCRbeta CDR3 regions were amplified from genomic DNA using the immunoSEQ Assay, a bias-controlled multiplex PCR. The original methods were these. Nucleated cell counts per sample were estimated from amplification of reference gene primers within the assay. Sequence reads were collapsed and filtered to measure the absolute abundance of every unique TCRbeta CDR3 rearrangement. For each sample, productive Simpson clonality was calculated as the square root of Simpson's diversity index over productive rearrangements. TCRdb holds this immuneACCESS table with in-frame rearrangements only. Some clones are missing; in checked studies, unresolved V genes explain under half, and the rest has no known cause. V and J calls and clone size are copied from that table; D and trimming were computed from the DNA. In this sample the table shows approximately 160,000 clones, around four fifths of which occur a single time. The ten biggest clones cover around 4.8% of the sample.

According to the germline V gene, CDR1 reads SGHTA and CDR2 reads FQGNSA. V lost 3 bases and J lost 8 bases, and the count of bases not matched to a germline gene is 3. From the cysteine up to the phenylalanine, the CDR3 has a length of 15 residues. The DNA shown is the 45-base CDR3, in frame from base 1. Sequenced sample: PBMCs or T cells enriched from blood (not recorded which). This TCR came from a woman aged 45-59 years who had recovered from COVID-19. The chain uses TRBV7-2 and TRBJ2-2, with 13 bases matching TRBD2. CDR3 reads: CASSFGLAGVGELFF. The sequenced DNA: TGTGCCAGCAGCTTCGGACTAGCGGGAGTAGGGGAGCTGTTTTTT.